This T cell receptor (beta chain) was sequenced during a study of blood T cell repertoires in COVID-19. Study in general: T cells, B-cell-depleted T cells, or PBMCs provided the cDNA or gDNA that served as material.

The CDR3 totals 16 residues. Germline values: CDR1 LNHDA, CDR2 SQIVND (reference sequence). Trimming cost V 1 base and J 2 bases; bases outside gene matches: 4. In the original processing: How many nucleated cells were present was estimated from reference gene primer amplification. Sequenced by immunoSEQ multiplex PCR; TCRdb stores in-frame clones only, minus some. V, J and clone size were drawn from that table, and D and trimming were deduced from the DNA. The profile shows around 200,000 clones, around 86% of them singletons. This receptor was taken from a man between 35 and 55 years old with acute COVID-19. Sequenced material: PBMCs or T cells enriched from blood (not recorded which). The chain has TRBV19 and TRBJ2-5; 10 nucleotides line up with TRBD1. The CDR3 DNA sequence: TGTGCCAGTAGTATAGGGGGGACAGGGGCTCAAGAGACCCAGTACTTC. It encodes CASSIGGTGAQETQYF.